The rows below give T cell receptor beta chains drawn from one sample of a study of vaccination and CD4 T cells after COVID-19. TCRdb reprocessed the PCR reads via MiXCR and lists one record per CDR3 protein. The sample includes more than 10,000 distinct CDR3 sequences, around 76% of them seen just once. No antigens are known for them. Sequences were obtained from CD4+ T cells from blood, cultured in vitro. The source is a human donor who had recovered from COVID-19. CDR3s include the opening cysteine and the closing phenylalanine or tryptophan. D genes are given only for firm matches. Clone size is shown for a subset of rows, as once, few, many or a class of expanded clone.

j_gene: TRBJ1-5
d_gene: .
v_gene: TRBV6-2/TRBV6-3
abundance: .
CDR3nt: TGTGCCAGCAGTTACCCTGTGAGCAATCAGCCCCAGCATTTT
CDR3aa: CASSYPVSNQPQHF

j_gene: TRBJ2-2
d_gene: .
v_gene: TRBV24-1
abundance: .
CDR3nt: TGTGCCACCAGTCGATTTTTGGGGAACACCGGGGAGCTGTTTTTT
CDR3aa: CATSRFLGNTGELFF

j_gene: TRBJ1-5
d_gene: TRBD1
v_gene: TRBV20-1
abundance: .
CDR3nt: TGCAGTGCTAGAGCTACAGGGGTACGCAATCAGCCCCAGCATTTT
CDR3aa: CSARATGVRNQPQHF

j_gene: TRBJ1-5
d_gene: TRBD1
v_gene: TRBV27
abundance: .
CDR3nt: TGTGCCAGCAGTTTACGGACAGGGCGACAGCCCCAGCATTTT
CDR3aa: CASSLRTGRQPQHF

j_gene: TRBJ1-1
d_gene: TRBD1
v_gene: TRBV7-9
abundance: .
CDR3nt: TGTGCCAGCAGCTTACTACAATTTGAAAACAGGGGGCCTAAGGCTGAAGCTTTCTTT
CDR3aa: CASSLLQFENRGPKAEAFF

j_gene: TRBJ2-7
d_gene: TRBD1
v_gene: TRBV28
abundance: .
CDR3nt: TGTGCCAGCAGCAGATCCGGGACAGCATCCTACGAGCAGTACTTC
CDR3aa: CASSRSGTASYEQYF

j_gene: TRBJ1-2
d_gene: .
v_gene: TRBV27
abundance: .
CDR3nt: TGTGCCAGCAGTACACTCTCACCGGGGACGGGAGGCTACACCTTC
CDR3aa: CASSTLSPGTGGYTF

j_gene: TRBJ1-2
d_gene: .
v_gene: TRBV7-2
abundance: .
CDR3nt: TGTGCCAGCAGCGAGAAGACAACCTATGGCTACACCTTC
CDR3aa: CASSEKTTYGYTF

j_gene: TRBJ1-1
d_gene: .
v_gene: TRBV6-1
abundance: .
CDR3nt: TGTGCCAGCAGTGAGATTAGAGGTGGATCGACTGAAGCTTTCTTT
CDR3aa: CASSEIRGGSTEAFF

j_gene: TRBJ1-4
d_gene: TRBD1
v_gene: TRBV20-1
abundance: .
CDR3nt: TGCAGTGCTAGAGGCCTCAGGGGGGGAGATGAAAAACTGTTTTTT
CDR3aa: CSARGLRGGDEKLFF

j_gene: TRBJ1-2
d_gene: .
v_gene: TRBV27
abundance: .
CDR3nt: TGTGCCAGCAGTGGTCTAGGGTATAACTATGGCTACACCTTC
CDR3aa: CASSGLGYNYGYTF

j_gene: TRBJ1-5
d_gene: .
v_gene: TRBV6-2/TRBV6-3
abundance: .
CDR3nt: TGTGCCAGCAGTTATCCAGGCCGGAATCAGCCCCAGCATTTT
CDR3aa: CASSYPGRNQPQHF

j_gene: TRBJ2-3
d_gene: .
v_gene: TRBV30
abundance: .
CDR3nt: TGTGCCTGGAGAGATCTGGGGACACAAAGCACAGATACGCAGTATTTT
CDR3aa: CAWRDLGTQSTDTQYF

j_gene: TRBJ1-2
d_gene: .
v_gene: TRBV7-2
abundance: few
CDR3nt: TGTGCCAGCAGCCTTGGACCTCTCTATGGCTACACCTTC
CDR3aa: CASSLGPLYGYTF

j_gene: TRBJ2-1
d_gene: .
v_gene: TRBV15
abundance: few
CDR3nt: TGTGCCACCAGCAGAGATCAGGGCTATGAGCAGTTCTTC
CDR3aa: CATSRDQGYEQFF

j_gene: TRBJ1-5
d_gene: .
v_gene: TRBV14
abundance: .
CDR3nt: TGTGCCAGCAGCCAAGATCGGAGGCAGCCCCAGCATTTT
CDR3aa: CASSQDRRQPQHF

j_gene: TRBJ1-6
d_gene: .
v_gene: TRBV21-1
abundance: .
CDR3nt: TGTGCCAGCAGCACGACAGGGGGCCCTAATTCACCCCTCCACTTT
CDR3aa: CASSTTGGPNSPLHF

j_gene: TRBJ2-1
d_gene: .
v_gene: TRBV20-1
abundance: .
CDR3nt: TGCAGTGCTAGTTGGGGGACCCTCCTTTACGAGCAGTTCTTC
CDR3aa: CSASWGTLLYEQFF

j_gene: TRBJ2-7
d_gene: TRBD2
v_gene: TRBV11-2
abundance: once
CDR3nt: TGTGCCAGCAGCTTAATTGGGACTAGCGGTGGCGAGCAGTACTTC
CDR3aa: CASSLIGTSGGEQYF

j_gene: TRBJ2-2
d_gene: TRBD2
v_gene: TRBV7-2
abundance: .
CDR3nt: TGTGCCAGCAGCTTAGTCATAGCGGGGACCGGGGAGCTGTTTTTT
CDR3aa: CASSLVIAGTGELFF

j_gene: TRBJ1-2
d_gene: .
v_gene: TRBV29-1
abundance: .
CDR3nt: TGCAGTGTCACAGGCGGCGGCTACACCTTC
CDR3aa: CSVTGGGYTF

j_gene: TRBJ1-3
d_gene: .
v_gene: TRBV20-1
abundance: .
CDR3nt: TGCAGTGCCAGGGACCTGGAGCCTGGAAACACCATATATTTT
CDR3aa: CSARDLEPGNTIYF

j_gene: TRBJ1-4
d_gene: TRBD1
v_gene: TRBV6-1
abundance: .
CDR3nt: TGTGCCAGTAGTAGGGGGCCTGCAACTAATGAAAAACTGTTTTTT
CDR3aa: CASSRGPATNEKLFF

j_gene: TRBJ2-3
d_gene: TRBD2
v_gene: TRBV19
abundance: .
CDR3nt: TGTGCCAGTAGTTCCCAGCGGGAGCAGAGGGATACGCAGTATTTT
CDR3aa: CASSSQREQRDTQYF

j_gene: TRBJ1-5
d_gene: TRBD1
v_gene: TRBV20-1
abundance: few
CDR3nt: TGCAGTGCTAGAAGTGGGACAGCCGCAATAGCCCTCAATCAGCCCCAGCATTTT
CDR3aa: CSARSGTAAIALNQPQHF

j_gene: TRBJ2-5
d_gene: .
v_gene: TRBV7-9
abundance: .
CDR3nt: TGTGCCAGCAGCTTAGTAAGGGCAGGGGTTGAGACCCAGTACTTC
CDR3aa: CASSLVRAGVETQYF

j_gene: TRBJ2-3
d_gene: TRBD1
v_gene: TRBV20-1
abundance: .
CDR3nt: TGCAGTGGAAAGAAAGGGGGCGCAGATACGCAGTATTTT
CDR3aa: CSGKKGGADTQYF

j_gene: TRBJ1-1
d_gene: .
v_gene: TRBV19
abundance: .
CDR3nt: TGTGCCAGTAGCGACCCCCGGTCCGTGGGCAGCGCGAACACTGAAGCTTTCTTT
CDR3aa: CASSDPRSVGSANTEAFF

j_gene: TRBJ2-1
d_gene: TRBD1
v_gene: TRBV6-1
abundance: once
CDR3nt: TGTGCCAGCAGAAAAGACAGGGGAACCTACAATGAGCAGTTCTTC
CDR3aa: CASRKDRGTYNEQFF

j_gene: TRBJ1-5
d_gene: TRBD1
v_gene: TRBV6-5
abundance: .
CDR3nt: TGTGCCAGCAGTTTAGGAGAGGGGGCGCGGGGTCAGCCCCAGCATTTT
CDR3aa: CASSLGEGARGQPQHF

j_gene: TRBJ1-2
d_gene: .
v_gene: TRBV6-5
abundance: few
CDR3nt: TGTGCCAGCAGTTCCATCGAGAGGTTCAATGGCTACACCTTC
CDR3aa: CASSSIERFNGYTF

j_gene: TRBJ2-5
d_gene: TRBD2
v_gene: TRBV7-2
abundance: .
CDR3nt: TGTGCCAGCAGCTCTGGGAGCGGGATGGAGACCCAGTACTTC
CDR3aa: CASSSGSGMETQYF

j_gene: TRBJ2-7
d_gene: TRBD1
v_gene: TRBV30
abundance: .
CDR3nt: TGTGCCTGGAAAATCCGGGACAGGGGCGTGTACGAGCAGTACTTC
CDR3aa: CAWKIRDRGVYEQYF

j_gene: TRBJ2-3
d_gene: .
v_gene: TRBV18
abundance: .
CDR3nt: TGTGCCAGCTCATCAGCTTACCTAAGCACAGATACGCAGTATTTT
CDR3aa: CASSSAYLSTDTQYF

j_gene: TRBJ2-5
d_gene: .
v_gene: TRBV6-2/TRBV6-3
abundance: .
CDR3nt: TGTGCCAGCACTCTGAGCGTCCGGGAGACCCAGTACTTC
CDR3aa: CASTLSVRETQYF

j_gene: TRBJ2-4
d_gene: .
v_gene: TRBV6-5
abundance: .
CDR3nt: TGTGCCAGCAGTTACAGCAGGGGAACCAAAAACATTCAGTACTTC
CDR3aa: CASSYSRGTKNIQYF

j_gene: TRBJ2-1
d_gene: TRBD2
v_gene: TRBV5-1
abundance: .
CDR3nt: TGCGCCAGCAGTGAGCTAGCGGGAGGTCTCTACAATGAGCAGTTCTTC
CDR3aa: CASSELAGGLYNEQFF

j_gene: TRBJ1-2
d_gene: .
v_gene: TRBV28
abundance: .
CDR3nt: TGTGCCAGCAGGCGGGGGGCCGGCCGCTATGGCTACACCTTC
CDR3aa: CASRRGAGRYGYTF

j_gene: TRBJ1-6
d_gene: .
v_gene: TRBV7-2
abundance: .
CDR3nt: TGTGCCACCTACCGTCCGAGGGGCTCCGTGGATTCACCCCTCCACTTT
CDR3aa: CATYRPRGSVDSPLHF

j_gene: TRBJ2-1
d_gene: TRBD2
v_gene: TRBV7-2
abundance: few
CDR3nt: TGTGCCAGCAGCCCCGGACTAGCGCTAGAGCAGTTCTTC
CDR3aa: CASSPGLALEQFF

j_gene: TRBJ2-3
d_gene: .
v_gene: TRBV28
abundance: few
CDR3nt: TGTGCCAGCAGTTTTAGACAGCGCCGCACAGATACGCAGTATTTT
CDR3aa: CASSFRQRRTDTQYF

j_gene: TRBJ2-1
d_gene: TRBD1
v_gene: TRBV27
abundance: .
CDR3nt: TGTGCCAGCAGTCCCCGGACAGGGGTTAGACATGAGCAGTTCTTC
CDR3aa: CASSPRTGVRHEQFF

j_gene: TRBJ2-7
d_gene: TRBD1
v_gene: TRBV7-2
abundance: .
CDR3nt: TGTGCCAGCAGCATTGGACAGGGGACCCCCTACGAGCAGTACTTC
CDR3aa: CASSIGQGTPYEQYF

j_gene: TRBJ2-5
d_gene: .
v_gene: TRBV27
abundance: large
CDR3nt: TGTGCCAGCCGGCCGGGGACCCCACAAGAAGGCCAGTACTTC
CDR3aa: CASRPGTPQEGQYF

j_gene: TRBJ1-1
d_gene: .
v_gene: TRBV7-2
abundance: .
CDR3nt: TGTGCCAGCGCCTCTTATCAGACCACTGAAGCTTTCTTT
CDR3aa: CASASYQTTEAFF

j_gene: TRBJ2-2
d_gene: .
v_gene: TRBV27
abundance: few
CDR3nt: TGTGCCAGCAGTAGAGTAGCGAACACCGGGGAGCTGTTTTTT
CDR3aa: CASSRVANTGELFF